Only a few counts were recorded for the clone carrying this T cell receptor beta chain. Researchers made TCR cDNA using 5'RACE template switching, and this step added a universal primer site and UMIs. Via MiXCR, TCRdb re-called the 5' RACE reads, giving one row per CDR3 protein. The sample has a few hundred thousand distinct CDR3 sequences; around a sixth are singletons. These data belong to a study of T cells after yellow fever vaccination. The germline gives CDR1 MDHEN, CDR2 SYDVKM. J lost 2 bases, V lost 4 bases, and 3 bases had no gene match. The length of the CDR3 is 14 residues. The receptor's source is a man younger than 35 who received the YFV17D yellow fever vaccine. The sample consisted of PBMCs, taken 5 days after the first yellow fever vaccination. The gene calls are TRBV28 and TRBJ1-1, with TRBD1 identical over 8 bases. The CDR3 here is CASSWTGTNTEAFF. The DNA of the CDR3 is TGTGCCAGCAGTTGGACAGGGACTAACACTGAAGCTTTCTTT.